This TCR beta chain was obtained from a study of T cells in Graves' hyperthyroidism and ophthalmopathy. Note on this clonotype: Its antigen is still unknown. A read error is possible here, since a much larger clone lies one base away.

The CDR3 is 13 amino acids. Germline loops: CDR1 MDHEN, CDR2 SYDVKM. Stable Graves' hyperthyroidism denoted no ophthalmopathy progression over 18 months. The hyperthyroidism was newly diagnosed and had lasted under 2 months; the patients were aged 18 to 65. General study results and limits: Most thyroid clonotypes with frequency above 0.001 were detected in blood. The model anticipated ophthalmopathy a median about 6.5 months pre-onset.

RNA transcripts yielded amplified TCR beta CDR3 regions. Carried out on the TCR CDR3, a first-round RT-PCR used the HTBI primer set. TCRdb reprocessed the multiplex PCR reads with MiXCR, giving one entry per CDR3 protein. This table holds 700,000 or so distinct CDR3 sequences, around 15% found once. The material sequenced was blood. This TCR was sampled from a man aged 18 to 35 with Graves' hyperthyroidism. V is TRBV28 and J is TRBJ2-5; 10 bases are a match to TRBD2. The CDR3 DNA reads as TGTGCCAACAGTGTCGGGACTAGCGCCAGACGGTACTTC. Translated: CANSVGTSARRYF.